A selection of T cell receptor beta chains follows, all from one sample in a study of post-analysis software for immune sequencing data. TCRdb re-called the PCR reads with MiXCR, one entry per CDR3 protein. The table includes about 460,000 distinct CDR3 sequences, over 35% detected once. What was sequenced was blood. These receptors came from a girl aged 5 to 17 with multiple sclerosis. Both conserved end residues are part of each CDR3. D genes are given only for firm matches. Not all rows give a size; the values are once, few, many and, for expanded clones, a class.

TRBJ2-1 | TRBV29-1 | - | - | CSVDPTRGDEQFF | TGCAGCGTTGACCCTACGAGAGGGGATGAGCAGTTCTTC
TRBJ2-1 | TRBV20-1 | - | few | CSASRLAYNEQFF | TGCAGTGCTAGCCGACTAGCCTACAATGAGCAGTTCTTC
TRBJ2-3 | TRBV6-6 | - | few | CASSRSGSTDTQYF | TGTGCCAGCAGTCGTAGCGGCAGCACAGATACGCAGTATTTT
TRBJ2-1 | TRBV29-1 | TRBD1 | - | CSGRQGVEQFF | TGCAGCGGACGACAGGGGGTCGAGCAGTTCTTC
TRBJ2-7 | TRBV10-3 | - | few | CAIRTDTYEQYF | TGTGCCATCAGGACGGATACCTACGAGCAGTACTTC
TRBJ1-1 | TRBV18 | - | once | CASSPEGQLNTEAFF | TGTGCCAGCTCTCCGGAAGGCCAGTTGAACACTGAAGCTTTCTTT
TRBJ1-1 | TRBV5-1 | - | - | CASSLEGGAGVTEAFF | TGCGCCAGCAGCTTGGAAGGGGGGGCAGGTGTGACTGAAGCTTTCTTT
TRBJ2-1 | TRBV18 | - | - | CASSPTGSNSGQFF | TGTGCCAGCTCCCCAACAGGATCCAATAGCGGTCAGTTCTTC
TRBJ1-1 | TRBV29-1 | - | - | CSVGIPGSTEAFF | TGCAGCGTAGGCATTCCAGGGTCCACTGAAGCTTTCTTT
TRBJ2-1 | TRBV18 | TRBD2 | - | CASSPPGLANNEQFF | TGTGCCAGCTCACCACCCGGACTAGCCAACAATGAGCAGTTCTTC
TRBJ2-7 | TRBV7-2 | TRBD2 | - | CASSFGTSGSGYEQYF | TGTGCCAGCAGCTTTGGGACTAGCGGGAGTGGCTACGAGCAGTACTTC
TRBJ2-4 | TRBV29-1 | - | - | CSVELRLAKNIQYF | TGCAGCGTTGAACTGAGACTAGCCAAAAACATTCAGTACTTC
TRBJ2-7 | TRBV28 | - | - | CASSTMTGAYEQYF | TGTGCCAGCAGTACGATGACAGGAGCCTACGAGCAGTACTTC
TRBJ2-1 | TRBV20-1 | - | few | CSASWREPTYNEQFF | TGCAGTGCTAGTTGGCGGGAACCCACCTACAATGAGCAGTTCTTC
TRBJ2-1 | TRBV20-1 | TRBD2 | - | CSARIIAGAGFYNEQFF | TGCAGTGCTAGAATTATAGCGGGAGCGGGTTTCTACAATGAGCAGTTCTTC
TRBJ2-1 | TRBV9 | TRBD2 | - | CASSVEPPGTSGRRGEQFF | TGTGCCAGCAGCGTAGAGCCCCCCGGGACTAGCGGGAGGAGGGGTGAGCAGTTCTTC
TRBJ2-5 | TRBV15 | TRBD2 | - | CATSASGIEKQYF | TGTGCCACCAGCGCCAGCGGGATCGAGAAGCAGTACTTC
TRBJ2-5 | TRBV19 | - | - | CASSLGAGLVGETQYF | TGTGCCAGTAGTCTGGGGGCGGGCTTAGTCGGGGAGACCCAGTACTTC
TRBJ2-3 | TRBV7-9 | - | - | CASSHRRTRTDTQYF | TGTGCCAGCAGCCATAGGAGGACCCGCACAGATACGCAGTATTTT
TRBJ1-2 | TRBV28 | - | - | CASRLPGVRYGYTF | TGTGCCAGCAGACTACCGGGGGTGAGGTATGGCTACACCTTC
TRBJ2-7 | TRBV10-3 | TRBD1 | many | CAIGGTDRADEQYF | TGTGCCATCGGCGGTACCGACAGGGCGGACGAGCAGTACTTC
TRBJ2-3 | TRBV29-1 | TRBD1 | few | CSVEGGTAQYF | TGCAGCGTTGAAGGGGGGACAGCTCAGTATTTT
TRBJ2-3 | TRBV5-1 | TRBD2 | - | CASSGDDFSGSLSATQYF | TGCGCCAGCAGCGGGGACGACTTCAGCGGGAGCTTGTCGGCTACGCAGTATTTT
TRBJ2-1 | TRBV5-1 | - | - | CASSLARGVGNEQFF | TGCGCCAGCAGCTTGGCCAGGGGGGTGGGAAATGAGCAGTTCTTC
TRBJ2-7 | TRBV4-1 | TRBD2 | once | CASSQELSSGNYEQYF | TGCGCCAGCAGCCAAGAACTATCTAGCGGGAACTACGAGCAGTACTTC
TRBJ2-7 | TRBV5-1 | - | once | CASSLRPFDEQYF | TGCGCCAGCAGCTTACGCCCCTTTGACGAGCAGTACTTC
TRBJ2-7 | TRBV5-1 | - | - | CASSLASTNEQYF | TGCGCCAGCAGCTTGGCCTCTACGAACGAGCAGTACTTC
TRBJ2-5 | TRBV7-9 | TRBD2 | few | CASSSRLAGGEETQYF | TGTGCCAGCAGCTCCCGACTAGCGGGAGGGGAGGAGACCCAGTACTTC
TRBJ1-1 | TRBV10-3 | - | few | CAIGLGEAEAFF | TGTGCCATCGGTTTGGGGGAGGCTGAAGCTTTCTTT
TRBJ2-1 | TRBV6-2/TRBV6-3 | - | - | CASTPYLNTYNEQFF | TGTGCCAGCACCCCCTACTTGAACACCTACAATGAGCAGTTCTTC
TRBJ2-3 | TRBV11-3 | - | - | CACSRGGTDTQYF | TGTGCCTGCAGCCGCGGCGGGACAGATACGCAGTATTTT
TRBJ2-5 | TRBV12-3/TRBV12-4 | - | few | CASAGGREETQYF | TGTGCCAGCGCCGGGGGACGGGAGGAGACCCAGTACTTC
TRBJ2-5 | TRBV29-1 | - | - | CSVEDPPGRETQYF | TGCAGCGTTGAAGATCCCCCGGGCCGAGAGACCCAGTACTTC
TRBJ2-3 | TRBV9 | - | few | CASSVGGKDTQYF | TGTGCCAGCAGCGTAGGAGGGAAGGATACGCAGTATTTT